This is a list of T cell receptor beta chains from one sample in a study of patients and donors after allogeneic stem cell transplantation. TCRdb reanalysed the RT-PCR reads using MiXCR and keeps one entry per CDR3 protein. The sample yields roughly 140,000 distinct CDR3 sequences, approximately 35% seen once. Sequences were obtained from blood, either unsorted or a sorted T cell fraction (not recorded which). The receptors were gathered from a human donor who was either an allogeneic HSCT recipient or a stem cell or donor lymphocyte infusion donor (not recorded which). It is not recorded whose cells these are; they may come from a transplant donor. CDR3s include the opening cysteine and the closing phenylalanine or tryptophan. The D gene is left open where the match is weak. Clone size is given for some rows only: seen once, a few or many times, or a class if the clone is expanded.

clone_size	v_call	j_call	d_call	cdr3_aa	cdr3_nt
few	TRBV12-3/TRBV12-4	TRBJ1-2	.	CASKRTVLLNYTF	TGTGCCAGCAAACGGACAGTCCTGTTAAATTACACCTTC
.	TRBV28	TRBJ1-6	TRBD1	CASYGTGVGSPLHF	TGTGCCAGCTACGGGACAGGGGTAGGTTCACCCCTCCACTTT
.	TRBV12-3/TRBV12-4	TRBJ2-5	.	CASSLGGGRQETQYF	TGTGCCAGCAGTTTAGGAGGGGGGCGCCAAGAGACCCAGTACTTC
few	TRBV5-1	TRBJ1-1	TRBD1	CASSYGQGEAFF	TGCGCCAGCAGCTACGGACAGGGTGAAGCTTTCTTT
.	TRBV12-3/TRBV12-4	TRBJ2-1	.	CASSSYGDEQFF	TGTGCCAGCAGTTCATACGGGGATGAGCAGTTCTTC
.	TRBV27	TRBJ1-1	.	CASSTQMNTEAFF	TGTGCCAGCAGTACTCAGATGAACACTGAAGCTTTCTTT
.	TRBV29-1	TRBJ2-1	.	CSVVVSSYNEQFF	TGCAGCGTTGTGGTAAGCTCCTACAATGAGCAGTTCTTC
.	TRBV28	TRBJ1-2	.	CASTARASGYGYTF	TGTGCCAGCACCGCGCGAGCCTCTGGCTATGGCTACACCTTC
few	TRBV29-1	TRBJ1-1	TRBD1	CSVPEGANTEAFF	TGCAGCGTGCCCGAGGGGGCGAACACTGAAGCTTTCTTT
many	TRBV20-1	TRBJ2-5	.	CSARPLGSQETQYF	TGCAGTGCTAGACCTCTGGGCAGTCAAGAGACCCAGTACTTC
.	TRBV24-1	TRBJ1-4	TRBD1	CATSAGQGRTNEKLFF	TGTGCCACCAGTGCGGGACAGGGGAGGACTAATGAAAAACTGTTTTTT
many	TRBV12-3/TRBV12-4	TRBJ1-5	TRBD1	CASSRKLDRGLNQPQHF	TGTGCCAGCAGTCGAAAATTGGACAGGGGGCTCAATCAGCCCCAGCATTTT
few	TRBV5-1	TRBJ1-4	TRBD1	CASSGTGPNEKLFF	TGCGCCAGCAGCGGGACAGGACCTAATGAAAAACTGTTTTTT
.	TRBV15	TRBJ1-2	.	CATSREGGGYTF	TGTGCCACCAGCAGGGAGGGGGGCGGCTACACCTTC
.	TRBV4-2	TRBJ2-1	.	CASSLWRPFGSYNEQFF	TGTGCCAGCAGCCTATGGAGACCCTTCGGTTCCTACAATGAGCAGTTCTTC
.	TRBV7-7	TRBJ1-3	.	CASSLGGNPGNTIYF	TGTGCTAGCAGCTTAGGAGGGAATCCTGGAAACACCATATATTTT
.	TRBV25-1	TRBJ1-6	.	CASTRDSYNSPPHF	TGTGCCAGCACCCGTGACAGCTATAATTCACCCCCCCACTTT
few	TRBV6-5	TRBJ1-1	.	CASSPNHWNTEAFF	TGTGCCAGCAGCCCTAATCATTGGAACACTGAAGCTTTCTTT
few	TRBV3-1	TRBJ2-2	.	CASSRLGELFF	TGTGCCAGCAGCCGGCTCGGGGAGCTGTTTTTT
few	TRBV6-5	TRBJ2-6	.	CASSLEDSGANVLTF	TGTGCCAGCAGCTTAGAAGACTCTGGGGCCAACGTCCTGACTTTC
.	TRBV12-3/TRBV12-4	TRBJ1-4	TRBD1	CASSRTGTAEKLFF	TGTGCCAGCAGTCGGACAGGGACGGCCGAAAAACTGTTTTTT
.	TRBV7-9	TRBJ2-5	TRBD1	CASSLRGTGDSETQYF	TGTGCCAGCAGCTTAAGGGGGACAGGGGATTCGGAGACCCAGTACTTC
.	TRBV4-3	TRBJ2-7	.	CASSQTGQGLAYEQYF	TGCGCCAGCAGCCAAACCGGGCAGGGGCTCGCCTACGAGCAGTACTTC
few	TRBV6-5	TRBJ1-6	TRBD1	CASSYGDRGVDNSPLHF	TGTGCCAGCAGTTACGGGGACAGGGGGGTCGATAATTCACCCCTCCACTTT
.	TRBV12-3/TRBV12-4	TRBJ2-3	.	CASSLVALATTDTQYF	TGTGCCAGCAGCCTCGTAGCCCTGGCAACCACAGATACGCAGTATTTT
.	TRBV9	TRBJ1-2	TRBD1	CASSEGQGSLGYTF	TGTGCCAGCAGTGAAGGACAGGGGTCCCTTGGCTACACCTTC
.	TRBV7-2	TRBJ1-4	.	CASSYWTDATNEKLFF	TGTGCCAGCAGCTATTGGACAGATGCAACTAATGAAAAACTGTTTTTT
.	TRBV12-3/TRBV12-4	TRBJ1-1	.	CASSSGRNTEAFF	TGTGCCAGCAGCTCGGGTAGGAACACTGAAGCTTTCTTT
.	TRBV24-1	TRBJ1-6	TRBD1	CATSDSGTGENSPLHF	TGTGCCACCAGTGACTCCGGGACAGGGGAAAATTCACCCCTCCACTTT
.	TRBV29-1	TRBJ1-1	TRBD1	CSVGITQGTEAFF	TGCAGCGTCGGTATAACACAGGGGACTGAAGCTTTCTTT
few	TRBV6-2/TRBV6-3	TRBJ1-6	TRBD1	CASTGQGSNNSPLHF	TGTGCCAGCACTGGACAGGGAAGTAATAATTCACCCCTCCACTTT
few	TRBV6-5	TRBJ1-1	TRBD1	CASRRDRDWVTEAFF	TGTGCCAGCAGGCGGGACAGGGATTGGGTCACTGAAGCTTTCTTT
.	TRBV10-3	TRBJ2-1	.	CAINDYNEQFF	TGTGCCATCAACGACTACAATGAGCAGTTCTTC
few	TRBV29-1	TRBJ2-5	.	CSVGEELQTQYF	TGCAGCGTTGGGGAGGAGTTGCAGACCCAGTACTTC
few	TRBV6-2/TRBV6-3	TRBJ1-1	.	CASRRFPNTEAFF	TGTGCCAGCAGGAGGTTCCCCAACACTGAAGCTTTCTTT
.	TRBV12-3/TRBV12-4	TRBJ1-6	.	CASSSGRSPLHF	TGTGCCAGCAGTTCCGGGAGGAGTCCCCTCCACTTT
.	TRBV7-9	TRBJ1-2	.	CASSLEGSGYTF	TGTGCCAGCAGCTTAGAAGGGAGTGGCTACACCTTC
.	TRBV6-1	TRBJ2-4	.	CASKSRNIQYF	TGTGCCAGCAAATCGCGGAACATTCAGTACTTC
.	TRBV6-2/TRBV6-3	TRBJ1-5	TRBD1	CASSYTGQGVNQPQHF	TGTGCCAGCAGTTACACAGGACAGGGGGTAAATCAGCCCCAGCATTTT
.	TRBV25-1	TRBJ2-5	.	CASSELKTQYF	TGTGCCAGCAGTGAATTAAAGACCCAGTACTTC
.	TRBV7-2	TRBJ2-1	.	CASSLPGRPDEQFF	TGTGCCAGCAGCTTACCAGGCCGTCCCGATGAGCAGTTCTTC
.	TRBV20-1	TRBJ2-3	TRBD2	CSLSGVATDTQYF	TGCAGTCTTAGCGGGGTAGCGACAGATACGCAGTATTTT
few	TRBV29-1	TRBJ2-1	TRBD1	CSVEAGTGYNEQFF	TGCAGCGTTGAGGCGGGGACAGGGTACAATGAGCAGTTCTTC
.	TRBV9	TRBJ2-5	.	CASSVEGKETQYF	TGTGCCAGCAGCGTAGAGGGAAAAGAGACCCAGTACTTC
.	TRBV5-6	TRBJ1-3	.	CASSFAGTSSGNTIYF	TGTGCCAGCAGCTTTGCCGGGACATCCTCTGGAAACACCATATATTTT
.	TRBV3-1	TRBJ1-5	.	CASSQEGSGNQPQHF	TGTGCCAGCAGCCAAGAAGGATCAGGCAATCAGCCCCAGCATTTT
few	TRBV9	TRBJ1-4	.	CASSAGWGSNEKLFF	TGTGCCAGCAGCGCTGGTTGGGGGTCTAATGAAAAACTGTTTTTT
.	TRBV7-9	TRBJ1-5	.	CASSFYDSNQPQHF	TGTGCCAGCAGCTTTTACGATAGCAATCAGCCCCAGCATTTT
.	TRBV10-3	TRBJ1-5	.	CAISATPQWTQPQHF	TGTGCCATCAGTGCCACCCCACAGTGGACTCAGCCCCAGCATTTT
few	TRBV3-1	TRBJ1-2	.	CASSQDTRSYYGYTF	TGTGCCAGCAGCCAAGATACGAGGTCCTACTATGGCTACACCTTC
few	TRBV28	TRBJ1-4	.	CASSRQSNEKLFF	TGTGCCAGCAGTCGGCAGTCTAATGAAAAACTGTTTTTT
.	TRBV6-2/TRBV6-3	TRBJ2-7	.	CASSYPGGPQYF	TGTGCCAGCAGTTACCCAGGGGGGCCGCAGTACTTC
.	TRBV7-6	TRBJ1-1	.	CASSPIDPRGTEAFF	TGTGCCAGCAGCCCTATCGACCCGAGAGGGACTGAAGCTTTCTTT